The next 8 T cell receptor beta chains were all read from a single sample in a study of T-cell reconstitution after alpha-beta-depleted transplantation in children. Preparing the TCRbeta library involved the use of unique molecular identifiers. TCRdb processed the PCR reads anew with MiXCR; each CDR3 protein has one entry. The sample lists around 200,000 distinct CDR3 sequences; roughly 15% were seen once. This sample comprised PBMCs, mostly from graft donor cells, obtained 360 days after TCRalphabeta/CD19-depleted stem cell transplant. These receptors were obtained from a male patient aged 2 to 9 who had a stem cell transplant for acute lymphoblastic leukemia, so the T cells may come from the graft donor.

This clonotype has more than one count but fewer than ten. The V call is TRBV20-1, the J call TRBJ2-5; 8 bases are a match to TRBD1. With V trimmed by 5 bases and J by 1 base, 9 bases remained unmatched. The germline V gene has CDR1 DFQATT and CDR2 SNEGSKA (reference sequence). The CDR3 length is 15 residues. The CDR3 reads CSAHPPDRAQETQYF. The CDR3 region has the DNA TGCAGTGCTCACCCGCCGGACAGGGCCCAAGAGACCCAGTACTTC.

This clonotype has just a few counts. In nucleotides, the CDR3 is TGTGCCAGCTCACCCGACGGTTACACAGATACGCAGTATTTT. Translated: CASSPDGYTDTQYF. This chain uses TRBV18 with TRBJ2-3; no clear D gene. The CDR3 is made up of 14 amino acids. CDR1 and CDR2 (germline): KGHSH, LQKENI. Between the trimmed V and J ends, which lost 3 bases and 2 bases, there was a span of 9 bases.

The chain carries TRBV30 and TRBJ1-1; possibly TRBD1 for D (5 bases). The V gene's germline CDR1 is GTSNPN and CDR2 SVGIG (reference sequence). V gave up 0 bases and J gave up 5 bases, with 10 bases separating them. This CDR3 has 13 amino acids. The CDR3 region is CAWSVQEGTEAFF. In nucleotides, the CDR3 is TGTGCCTGGAGTGTACAGGAGGGAACTGAAGCTTTCTTT.

Only a few counts were recorded for this clonotype. The V and J genes are TRBV2 and TRBJ2-1; D unclear. Germline V gene sequence: CDR1 SNHLY, CDR2 FYNNEI. Trimming removed 9 bases from V and 2 bases from J, with 14 bases in between. This CDR3 is 14 amino acids long. For the CDR3, the DNA is TGTGCCAGACGCATGGACGGAGCCTACAATGAGCAGTTCTTC. This sequence encodes CARRMDGAYNEQFF.

In regard to this clonotype: At one end the junction does not follow the germline gene, possibly because of a read error. The chain recombines TRBV6-2 or TRBV6-3 with TRBJ2-7, with unresolved D. The CDR3 loop spans 12 amino acids. Germline V lookup: CDR1 MNHEY, CDR2 SVGEGT. The CDR3, as DNA: TGTGCCACGGGTAGAACAAGAGGCGAGCTGTACTTC. It codes for CATGRTRGELYF.

The gene calls are TRBV29-1 and TRBJ2-7, with D perhaps matching TRBD1 (5 bases). The CDR3 covers 12 residues. Germline-derived CDR1 and CDR2 are SQVTM and ANQGSEA. The germline V and J ends were trimmed by 2 bases and 3 bases, with 8 bases remaining between them. The CDR3 nucleotides read TGCAGCGTTGAAACAGGAAGCTACGAGCAGTACTTC. Its translation: CSVETGSYEQYF.

The gene calls are TRBV2 and TRBJ1-2, with D perhaps TRBD1 (6 bases). CDR1 and CDR2 (germline): SNHLY, FYNNEI. The length of the CDR3 is 13 residues. Trimming shortened V by 10 bases and J by 4 bases, and 16 bases separated the two germline ends. CDR3 nucleotides: TGTGCCACGGTCCTCAGGGGCGCCTATGGCTACACCTTC. Protein product: CATVLRGAYGYTF. Looking up the rest from reference TRBV2 and TRBJ1-2 gives the full variable domain: EPEVTQTPSHQVTQMGQEVILRCVPISNHLYFYWYRQILGQKVEFLVSFYNNEISEKSEIFDDQFSVERPDGSNFTLKIRSTKLEDSAMYFCATVLRGAYGYTFGSGTRLTVV.

The sample holds many counts of this clonotype. The chain carries TRBV12-3 or TRBV12-4 and TRBJ1-1, with unresolved D. V was trimmed by 8 bases and J by 1 base, leaving 17 bases between them. There are 15 residues in the CDR3. CDR3 protein: CASATPGRTNTEAFF. The CDR3 DNA sequence: TGTGCCAGCGCAACCCCAGGCCGGACGAACACTGAAGCTTTCTTT.